This TCR beta chain emerged from a study of control samples from healthy donors and cancer patients. Germline V CDR1 and CDR2: SNHLY, FYNNEI. The CDR3 contains 14 residues. V gave up 4 bases and J gave up 1 base, with 11 bases separating them. Clones were sequenced by immunoSEQ multiplex PCR, and TCRdb holds only the in-frame ones, with some missing. The sample includes around 150,000 clones, over 85% of them seen just once. V gene TRBV2 combines with J gene TRBJ2-7; D perhaps matches TRBD2 (5 bases). The sequence was collected from a woman in her thirties or forties in good health. The sample taken for sequencing was blood. CDR3 sequence reads: CASSGSSGSYEQYF. The DNA for the CDR3 is TGTGCCAGCAGTGGTTCTTCGGGATCCTACGAGCAGTACTTC.